This TCR beta chain is drawn from a study of shared clonotypes between healthy human individuals. Study in general: Three plates were used per donor for CD4 naive, three for CD4 memory, two for CD8 naive and one for CD8 memory. Findings of the study overall: Blood alone was sampled, and tissue repertoires likely differ. Limited genetic and exposure-history diversity came from having few donors.

This clone was recorded only once. The antigen is not known. V shed 2 bases, J shed 4 bases, and the junction held 1 base outside the gene matches. CDR3 size: 14 residues. Germline V gene sequence: CDR1 KGHSH, CDR2 LQKENI. The authors split each subset's genomic DNA evenly across several immunoSEQ plates. Profiling relied on immunoSEQ multiplex PCR, and the TCRdb table lists in-frame clones only, not all of them. The sample includes a few hundred thousand clones, over 70% seen only once; the top ten take 10%. The receptor comes from a man under 40 in good health. The sequenced material came from memory CD4+ T cells sorted from blood. The subset denotes: CD45RA-negative fraction. V is TRBV18 and J is TRBJ2-3; 9 bases align to TRBD1. CDR3 nucleotide sequence: TGTGCCAGCTCACCAGGGACAGGGTCAGATACGCAGTATTTT. Encoded protein: CASSPGTGSDTQYF.